This record looks at one T cell receptor (beta chain) sequence and its context. Antigen: not known. Germline is not matched at one junction end, which may reflect a read error. The data stem from a study of cytomegalovirus exposure and HLA in healthy donors. Study outcomes and limitations: The listing of some 170 TCR beta chains classed them as cytomegalovirus-associated.

Healthy bone marrow donors made up the donors. The primer mix had 60 Vbeta and 13 Jbeta primers. Profiling relied on immunoSEQ multiplex PCR, and the TCRdb table lists in-frame clones only, not all of them. The sample shows around 98,000 clones, 80% to 85% of them seen only once. The specimen sequenced was PBMCs. This clonotype was obtained from a man aged 40-49 years in good health and CMV-seronegative.

The CDR3 coding sequence is TGTGCCAGCAGCTTAGAGCGTGGGTCCGGGAATTCGTCCTTC. Its translation is CASSLERGSGNSSF. The chain has TRBV7-9 and TRBJ1-2, with unresolved D. Germline-derived CDR1 and CDR2 are SEHNR and FQNEAQ (reference sequence). CDR3 length: 14 amino acids.